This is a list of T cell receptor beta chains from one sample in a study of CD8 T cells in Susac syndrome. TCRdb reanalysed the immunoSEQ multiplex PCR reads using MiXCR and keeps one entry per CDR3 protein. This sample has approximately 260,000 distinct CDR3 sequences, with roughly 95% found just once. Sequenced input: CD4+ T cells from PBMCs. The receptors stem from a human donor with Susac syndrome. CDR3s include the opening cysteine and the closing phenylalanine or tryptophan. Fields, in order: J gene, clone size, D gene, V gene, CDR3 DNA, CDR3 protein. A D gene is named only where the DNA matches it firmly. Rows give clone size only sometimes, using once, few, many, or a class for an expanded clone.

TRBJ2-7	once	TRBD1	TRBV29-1	TGCAGCGCCCGACAGGGGCGGTTGGGAGAGCAGTACTTC	CSARQGRLGEQYF
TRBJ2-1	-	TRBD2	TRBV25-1	TGTGCCAGCAGTGCCTCTAGCGGGAGGGCATTTCTGGGGGATGAGCAGTTCTTC	CASSASSGRAFLGDEQFF
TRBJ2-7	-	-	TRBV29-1	TGCAGCGTTGAAGTCTGGACAGCGAGCCCCTACGAGCAGTACTTC	CSVEVWTASPYEQYF
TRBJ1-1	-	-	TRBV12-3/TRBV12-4	TGTGCCAGCAGGTTAGGTGGCGAAATTCATAGTGAAGCTTTCTTT	CASRLGGEIHSEAFF
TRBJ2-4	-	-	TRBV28	TGTGCCAGAGGCAACTCAGAAACGGGCTTC	CARGNSETGF
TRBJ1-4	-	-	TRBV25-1	TGTGCCAGCTCCTTTGCCCCGACACTCCTTGCAACTAATGAAAAACTGTTTTTT	CASSFAPTLLATNEKLFF
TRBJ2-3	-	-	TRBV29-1	TGCAGCGTCCCTATTAGGGGGAAATCCACAGATACGCAGTATTTT	CSVPIRGKSTDTQYF
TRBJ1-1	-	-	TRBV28	TGTGCCAGCAGTCCTCCGGGGTCAGCTTTCTTT	CASSPPGSAFF
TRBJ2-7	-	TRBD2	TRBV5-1	TGCGCCAGCAGCGCCGAACTAGCGGGAGGGCCGTACGAGCAGTACTTC	CASSAELAGGPYEQYF
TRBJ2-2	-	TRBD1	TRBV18	TGTGCCAGCTCAACAGGACAGGGGAGAACCGGGGAGCTGTTTTTT	CASSTGQGRTGELFF